The entry that follows covers one TCR beta chain sequence. Its cognate antigen has yet to be identified. Per-base qualities were not stored, and no clone one base away is much larger. The time point label, read with the paper, signifies: baseline before first vaccination. The treatment or condition label for this specimen denotes: meningococcal conjugate vaccine given as trial control. The vaccinee samples were drawn from two UK trials, COV001 and COV002, one of which was a single-blind randomized controlled phase 2/3 trial testing AZD1222 (ChAdOx1 nCoV-19) in healthy adults. Trial participant PBMC samples were collected at day 0 and day 28 after the second dose for TCRbeta chain sequencing. Relative to germline, V is missing 2 bases and J is missing 7 bases, with 3 bases of the junction outside any gene match. The CDR3 goes from the cysteine to the phenylalanine over 13 residues. The kept DNA is CDR3 alone, 39 bases in frame from the first base. The germline V gene yields SNHLY for CDR1 and FYNNEI for CDR2.

This sample was taken from a study of T cell responses to AZD1222 COVID-19 vaccine (dated by TCRdb to about 2021). For context, the study as a whole: A total of 233 trial participants underwent TCR sequencing, of whom nearly 210 received two doses of AZD1222 and around 25 received two doses of the MenACWY control vaccine. Trial participants were enrolled by age into 18-55, 56-69 and 70-plus year subgroups, with about 150, 28 and 57 TCR-sequenced participants respectively. General study outcomes and caveats: Because no day 14 peak-response samples were available, the repertoires could be characterized only after the peak T cell response. The vaccine-associated CD4 TCRs covered the entire spike protein, and the dominant responses fell in regions 160-218 and 743-854. Reportedly, close to half of the unique spike-specific TCRs recognized epitopes lying outside the regions that are mutated in the B.1.351 and B.1.1.7 variants. The 56-69-year group was small, and its depth increase did not reach significance, likely because of low power. A significant rise in spike-specific TCR breadth and depth was observed after two AZD1222 doses relative to day 0 and relative to MenACWY recipients. Conclusions about previously exposed vaccinees were limited because only a handful of AZD1222 recipients were SARS-CoV-2 seropositive at baseline. Most participants were white British and females outnumbered males, and the authors suggested that clonal diversity may have been underestimated.

The CDR3 regions of human TCRbeta chains were subjected to immunosequencing. Turning to the authors' computational methods: TCRs in the repertoires were matched against a reference library of SARS-CoV-2-specific TCRs that had been generated with the MIRA antigen-specificity platform. Breadth was defined as the fraction of unique TCRs that were SARS-CoV-2-associated, and depth was defined as the fraction of total T cells that were SARS-CoV-2-associated. Each spike-specific TCR was assigned to its reactive spike region and to a CD4 or CD8 class using the MIRA data. Log10-transformed breadth and depth values were compared by one-way ANOVA with Sidak's multiple comparisons tests. The table was pulled from immuneACCESS by TCRdb, which kept in-frame rearrangements only. Such tables lose some clones; where checked, under half of the loss comes from unresolved V genes, and the rest has no known cause. The V and J calls and the clone size are those of that table, but D and trimming were determined from the DNA. This sample gives 77,000 or so clones in total; roughly 94% of them show up just once. Around 7.1% of the sample rests with the top ten.

The sequence joins TRBV2 to TRBJ1-2; TRBD1 agrees with 8 junctional bases. The clonotype comes from an adult in good health. The sample in question was peripheral blood, obtained on day 0 of MenACWY control vaccination. The nucleotide sequence reads as follows: TGTGCCAGCAGTGAAACAGACAGGGGTGGCTACACCTTC. Translated, it reads CASSETDRGGYTF.